This note documents a single T cell receptor (beta chain) sequence. This entry is derived from a study of shared clonotypes between healthy human individuals. With 4 bases clipped from V and 6 bases from J, the junction kept 4 bases outside the gene matches. The CDR3 runs to 13 residues. CDR1 is SGHTA and CDR2 is FQGTGA in the germline V gene. Repertoires were generated with immunoSEQ multiplex PCR, while TCRdb's copy carries only in-frame clones and drops some. The sample consists of about 1.5 million clones, nearly 99% of them appearing once. The chain joins TRBV7-3 to TRBJ2-3; TRBD2 aligns across 7 bases. Sequenced sample: naive CD4+ T cells sorted from blood. Stated subset: CD45RA+ positively selected. The receptor was isolated from a man in his thirties or forties in good health. CDR3 sequence reads: CASSSRTRDTQYF. The DNA of the CDR3 is TGTGCCAGCAGCTCCCGGACTAGGGATACGCAGTATTTT.